The 16 T cell receptor beta chains below all came from one sample that was sequenced in a study of radiation and T cells in renal cell carcinoma (dated by TCRdb to 2019 to 2021). The library was made by the immunoSEQ multiplex PCR assay. TCRdb retrieved this table from immuneACCESS and kept in-frame rearrangements only. Not all clones are present; in checked studies, unresolved V genes account for under half, and no reason is known for the remainder. This sample holds tens of thousands of clones; approximately 80% were observed only once. Around 40% of the sample is in the top ten clones. The time point label here, explained by the study, means: baseline pretreatment blood. The meaning of the sample's treatment or condition label: 15 Gy SBRT to primary tumor, nephrectomy 4 weeks later. Sequences were derived from blood, sampled from a patient whose treatment included radiotherapy and nephrectomy. The receptors come from a man in his 60s with renal cell carcinoma.

This chain links TRBV5-1 with TRBJ1-2; TRBD1 might be the D (6 bases). The germline CDR1 and CDR2 sequences are SGHRS and YFSETQ. Trimming pared 1 base from V and 4 bases from J, leaving 17 bases between. The CDR3 consists of 16 residues. Here the CDR3 DNA reads TGCGCCAGCAGCTTGTTTATTGGGGGCCTATCCTATGGCTACACCTTC. The encoded protein is CASSLFIGGLSYGYTF.

The chain couples TRBV18 to TRBJ2-7; 7 nucleotides match TRBD2. The CDR3 contains 14 residues. The ends lost 3 bases at V and 2 bases at J; junction bases unmatched: 4. Looked up from germline, CDR1 is KGHSH and CDR2 is LQKENI. CDR3 nucleotides: TGTGCCAGCTCACCCCCAGCGGGGCCCTACGAGCAGTACTTC. Translating it yields CASSPPAGPYEQYF. Full variable domain (outside the CDR3, taken from reference TRBV18 and TRBJ2-7): NAGVMQNPRHLVRRRGQEARLRCSPMKGHSHVYWYRQLPEEGLKFMVYLQKENIIDESGMPKERFSAEFPKEGPSILRIQQVVRGDSAAYFCASSPPAGPYEQYFGPGTRLTVT.

This clone has at least ten counts. V usage is TRBV19 and J usage is TRBJ1-1; D not certain. Germline V gene data show CDR1 as LNHDA and CDR2 as SQIVND (reference sequence). The CDR3 contains 15 residues. V shed 10 bases and J shed 0 bases, with 18 bases lying between them. The CDR3 nucleotides read TGTGCCACCTATCCGGTCCGGGGATTGAACACTGAAGCTTTCTTT. Translation: CATYPVRGLNTEAFF. Combining the CDR3 with reference TRBV19 and TRBJ1-1 gives the whole variable domain DGGITQSPKYLFRKEGQNVTLSCEQNLNHDAMYWYRQDPGQGLRLIYYSQIVNDFQKGDIAEGYSVSREKKESFPLTVTSAQKNPTAFYLCATYPVRGLNTEAFFGQGTRLTVV.

The chain carries TRBV2 and TRBJ2-5, with TRBD2 matching 7 bases. This CDR3 region has 15 residues. CDR1 is SNHLY, CDR2 FYNNEI, per germline. With 5 bases clipped from V and 2 bases from J, the junction kept 8 bases outside the gene matches. In DNA, the CDR3 is TGTGCCAGCAGTCGCAGCGGGACGGTACAAGAGACCCAGTACTTC. As protein: CASSRSGTVQETQYF.

The gene calls are TRBV9 and TRBJ1-4; 8 bases are a match to TRBD1. In germline, CDR1 is SGDLS, CDR2 YYNGEE. This CDR3 is 14 amino acids long. Trimming cost V 6 bases and J 3 bases; bases outside gene matches: 4. The CDR3 DNA reads as TGTGCCAGCAACTTACAGGGGGCTAATGAAAAACTGTTTTTT. It encodes CASNLQGANEKLFF.

This clone counts as medium-sized (0.01 to 0.1%). The gene calls are TRBV18 and TRBJ2-7; no firm D call. Trimming removed 5 bases from V and 4 bases from J, with 15 bases in between. Germline-derived CDR1 and CDR2 are KGHSH and LQKENI. The CDR3 spans 14 residues. CDR3 bases: TGTGCCAGCTCAAGCGTCGGCAGAAATTACGAGCAGTACTTC. This codes for CASSSVGRNYEQYF. The whole variable domain, filled in from reference TRBV18 and TRBJ2-7, reads NAGVMQNPRHLVRRRGQEARLRCSPMKGHSHVYWYRQLPEEGLKFMVYLQKENIIDESGMPKERFSAEFPKEGPSILRIQQVVRGDSAAYFCASSSVGRNYEQYFGPGTRLTVT.

CDR3 coding DNA: TGCGCCAGCAGCCAAAGGACAGAAGCTTATGGCTACACCTTC. This sequence encodes CASSQRTEAYGYTF. The chain couples TRBV5-1 to TRBJ1-2; tentative D call: TRBD1 (6 bases). The CDR3 loop spans 14 amino acids. Looked up from germline, CDR1 is SGHRS and CDR2 is YFSETQ. V was clipped by 4 bases and J by 5 bases, with 15 bases between them.

This chain links TRBV5-6 with TRBJ1-1; D unresolved. The germline V and J ends were trimmed by 0 bases and 8 bases, with 14 bases remaining between them. Germline V gene lookup returns CDR1 SGHDT and CDR2 YYEEEE. This CDR3 has 14 amino acids. The CDR3 nucleotides read TGTGCCAGCAGCTTGGATTCGCGGGCAACGGAAGCTTTCTTT. Its protein is CASSLDSRATEAFF. Variable domain in full (rest from reference TRBV5-6 and TRBJ1-1): DAGVTQSPTHLIKTRGQQVTLRCSPKSGHDTVSWYQQALGQGPQFIFQYYEEEERQRGNFPDRFSGHQFPNYSSELNVNALLLGDSALYLCASSLDSRATEAFFGQGTRLTVV.

The chain couples TRBV2 to TRBJ2-1; no clear D gene. This CDR3 spans 14 amino acids. Looked up from germline, CDR1 is SNHLY and CDR2 is FYNNEI. The V end lost 6 bases, the J end lost 4 bases, and 13 bases lay between the germline ends. The CDR3 spells CASSRPGKYNEQFF. The CDR3 DNA is TGTGCCAGCAGCCGCCCAGGCAAATACAATGAGCAGTTCTTC.

The genes are TRBV29-1 and TRBJ1-1; 10 nucleotides match TRBD1. This CDR3 region has 12 residues. Germline V gives CDR1 SQVTM, CDR2 ANQGSEA. V dropped 7 bases and J dropped 4; count of bases not matched to a gene: 3. DNA for the CDR3: TGCAGCGGACAGGGGGCGGGCACTGAAGCTTTCTTT. This codes for CSGQGAGTEAFF.

This clone was seen a few times. This sequence joins TRBV19 and TRBJ1-5, with D uncertain. Germline CDR1 is LNHDA and CDR2 is SQIVND (reference sequence). There are 13 residues in the CDR3. Trimming removed 4 bases at V and 4 bases at J, with 8 bases between. The CDR3 loop reads CASSNQLNQPQHF. As DNA, the CDR3 is TGTGCCAGTAGTAATCAGCTTAATCAGCCCCAGCATTTT.

The CDR3 DNA reads TGTGCCAGCAGCTTGGCGGGAGGGCCTATAGATACGCAGTATTTT. This translates into CASSLAGGPIDTQYF. This chain connects TRBV7-9 to TRBJ2-3, with 9 bases aligning to TRBD2. This CDR3 region has 15 residues. Per germline, CDR1 SEHNR and CDR2 FQNEAQ (reference sequence). The V gene end was trimmed by 3 bases and the J gene end by 5 bases; junction bases not matched to a gene: 6. Using reference TRBV7-9 and TRBJ2-3 for the parts outside the CDR3, the full variable domain is DTGVSQNPRHKITKRGQNVTFRCDPISEHNRLYWYRQTLGQGPEFLTYFQNEAQLEKSRLLSDRFSAERPKGSFSTLEIQRTEQGDSAMYLCASSLAGGPIDTQYFGPGTRLTVL.

This clone was detected once. The chain couples TRBV7-9 to TRBJ2-1, with 7 bases lining up with TRBD2. Looked up from germline, CDR1 is SEHNR and CDR2 is FQNEAQ (reference sequence). J lost 7 bases, V lost 4 bases, and 7 bases had no gene match. The CDR3 consists of 14 residues. CDR3 loop: CASSSRLARNEQFF. Written as DNA, the CDR3 is TGTGCCAGCAGCTCACGACTAGCCAGGAATGAGCAGTTCTTC.

The chain recombines TRBV2 with TRBJ2-2, with D unresolved. CDR1 is SNHLY, CDR2 FYNNEI, per germline. This CDR3 has 14 residues. V was shortened by 1 base and J by 4 bases, with 7 bases between the two germline ends. CDR3 region: CASSEGVRTGELFF. The CDR3 nucleotides are TGTGCCAGCAGTGAAGGCGTCCGCACCGGGGAGCTGTTTTTT. Combining the CDR3 with reference TRBV2 and TRBJ2-2 gives the whole variable domain EPEVTQTPSHQVTQMGQEVILRCVPISNHLYFYWYRQILGQKVEFLVSFYNNEISEKSEIFDDQFSVERPDGSNFTLKIRSTKLEDSAMYFCASSEGVRTGELFFGEGSRLTVL.

The chain is built from TRBV5-1 and TRBJ2-1, with 13 bases identical to TRBD2. Germline V gives CDR1 SGHRS, CDR2 YFSETQ. The CDR3 has 15 amino acids. The J segment lost 7 bases and the V segment lost 7 bases, leaving 8 bases of the junction unmatched. The CDR3 region is CASGGLAGEGNEQFF. The CDR3 bases are TGCGCCAGCGGAGGACTAGCGGGAGAGGGGAATGAGCAGTTCTTC. The full variable domain, rest sourced from reference TRBV5-1 and TRBJ2-1, is KAGVTQTPRYLIKTRGQQVTLSCSPISGHRSVSWYQQTPGQGLQFLFEYFSETQRNKGNFPGRFSGRQFSNSRSEMNVSTLELGDSALYLCASGGLAGEGNEQFFGPGTRLTVL.

This clone was seen just once. V is TRBV2 and J is TRBJ2-5, with 12 bases aligning to TRBD2. The CDR3 has 14 residues. Trimming took 6 bases from V and 4 from J; bases not matched to a gene: 3. The germline V gene has CDR1 SNHLY and CDR2 FYNNEI. Here the CDR3 reads CASRTSGSRETQYF. CDR3 coding DNA: TGTGCCAGCAGGACTAGCGGGAGCAGAGAGACCCAGTACTTC.